This TCR beta chain was identified during a study of cytomegalovirus exposure and HLA in healthy donors. General study results and limits: Rates of TCR association differed by HLA locus in a later analysis, with DRB1 highest and HLA-C lowest.

Vbeta (60) and Jbeta (13) primers were used in the PCR. The table came from immunoSEQ multiplex PCR; TCRdb's copy has only in-frame clones and leaves some out. The sample lists about 140,000 clones; approximately 78% were seen once. Concerning this clone itself: Its antigen is undetermined.

Sample: PBMCs. The receptor was isolated from a woman aged 18-30 years in good health and CMV-seropositive.

The CDR3, as DNA: TGTGCCAGTAGTGTGGGGCTAGCGGACCCTTACAATGAGCAGTTCTTC. Translating it yields CASSVGLADPYNEQFF. The V and J genes are TRBV19 and TRBJ2-1; TRBD2 agrees at 7 bases. With 5 bases clipped from V and 4 bases from J, the junction kept 11 bases outside the gene matches. This CDR3 has 16 amino acids. CDR1 and CDR2 from the germline V gene are LNHDA and SQIVND (reference sequence).